The 22 T cell receptor beta chains presented below share a single source sample, sequenced in a study of CD8+ T cells in alopecia areata. After isolation, RNA underwent reverse transcription to generate cDNA as the sequencing template. Data came from immunoSEQ multiplex PCR; TCRdb stores just in-frame clones and leaves some out. The table has about 140,000 clones, roughly 60% seen once. Sequencing was carried out using CD4+ T cells sorted from blood. These receptor sequences come from a human donor in good health.

This clone was seen a handful of times. The genes are TRBV18 and TRBJ1-1; 7 nucleotides match TRBD1. Per germline, CDR1 KGHSH and CDR2 LQKENI. The CDR3 is 15 amino acids. The J segment lost 10 bases and the V segment lost 0 bases, leaving 11 bases of the junction unmatched. CDR3 coding DNA: TGTGCCAGCTCACCACCGTCGAGACAGGGCAGTGGAGCTTTCTTT. This translates into CASSPPSRQGSGAFF.

As DNA, the CDR3 is TGCAGCGTTGGGGTTCTCGGCCGCACCTCCTACGAGCAGTACTTC. Encoded protein: CSVGVLGRTSYEQYF. The chain carries TRBV29-1 and TRBJ2-7; D not certain. Germline assignment: CDR1 SQVTM and CDR2 ANQGSEA. CDR3 length equals 15 residues. The V and J ends lost 4 bases and 0 bases respectively, with 16 bases between them.

The V call is TRBV5-1, the J call TRBJ1-2; 8 nucleotides agree with TRBD1. V lost 2 bases and J lost 6; bases outside the gene matches: 6. CDR1 and CDR2 (germline): SGHRS, YFSETQ. The CDR3 covers 14 residues. CDR3 nucleotide sequence: TGCGCCAGCAGCTTAGGACAGGGCCGAGATGGCTACACCTTC. This translates into CASSLGQGRDGYTF.

The chain recombines TRBV29-1 with TRBJ1-3; D is unresolved. In germline, CDR1 is SQVTM, CDR2 ANQGSEA. This CDR3 has 11 amino acids. Trimming left V 7 bases short and J 2 bases short, with 6 bases between. CDR3 in DNA: TGCAGCGGAAATACTGGAAACACCATATATTTT. It is translated as CSGNTGNTIYF.

The chain recombines TRBV4-1 with TRBJ2-1; the match to TRBD1 covers 9 bases. CDR3 length: 15 amino acids. The junction had 7 bases not matched to a gene; V was cut back by 1 base and J by 9 bases. Germline CDR1 is MGHRA and CDR2 is YSYEKL. The CDR3 protein is CASSQGDRDVSEQFF. CDR3 sequence (DNA): TGCGCCAGCAGCCAAGGGGACAGGGACGTTTCTGAGCAGTTCTTC.

This chain links TRBV27 with TRBJ2-6; 11 bases are a match to TRBD1. V was pared by 10 bases and J by 4 bases, with 6 bases of the junction left unmatched. The CDR3 is 15 amino acids. CDR1 MNHEY and CDR2 SMNVEV come from the germline V gene (reference sequence). Here the CDR3 reads CATRTGGPGANVLTF. The CDR3 nucleotides are TGTGCCACCAGGACAGGGGGCCCCGGGGCCAACGTCCTGACTTTC.

This clone has just a few counts. The rearrangement uses TRBV29-1 and TRBJ2-7, with 14 bases aligning to TRBD2. Germline V gene data show CDR1 as SQVTM and CDR2 as ANQGSEA. The V gene end was trimmed by 7 bases and the J gene end by 6 bases; junction bases not matched to a gene: 5. CDR3 length: 13 amino acids. DNA of the CDR3: TGCAGCGCCTCCGGACTAGCGGGAGGCGAGCAGTACTTC. The encoded protein is CSASGLAGGEQYF.

The CDR3 reads CSASGTSSNQPQHF. CDR3 in DNA: TGCAGCGCATCCGGGACATCTAGCAATCAGCCCCAGCATTTT. This chain uses TRBV29-1 with TRBJ1-5; tentative D call: TRBD1 (6 bases). Trimming stripped 7 bases from V and 0 bases from J, with 13 bases between. In germline, CDR1 is SQVTM, CDR2 ANQGSEA. The CDR3 loop spans 14 amino acids.

V is TRBV5-6 and J is TRBJ2-6; D is unresolved. V was pared by 2 bases and J by 1 base, with 13 bases between. Looked up from germline, CDR1 is SGHDT and CDR2 is YYEEEE. The CDR3 consists of 17 residues. The chain's CDR3 is CASSFRGDDSGANVLTF. The CDR3 nucleotides are TGTGCCAGCAGCTTCAGAGGTGACGATTCTGGGGCCAACGTCCTGACTTTC. Variable domain in full (rest from reference TRBV5-6 and TRBJ2-6): DAGVTQSPTHLIKTRGQQVTLRCSPKSGHDTVSWYQQALGQGPQFIFQYYEEEERQRGNFPDRFSGHQFPNYSSELNVNALLLGDSALYLCASSFRGDDSGANVLTFGAGSRLTVL.

The J gene is TRBJ1-5, the V gene TRBV5-6; D possibly corresponds to TRBD1 (5 bases). The germline gives CDR1 SGHDT, CDR2 YYEEEE. V lost 1 base to trimming and J lost 7 bases, with 12 bases between them. This CDR3 has 14 amino acids. The CDR3 reads CASSLWDGAQPQHF. As DNA, the CDR3 is TGTGCCAGCAGCTTGTGGGACGGCGCCCAGCCCCAGCATTTT.

V gene TRBV6-1 combines with J gene TRBJ2-3; TRBD1 matches at 9 bases. The CDR3 spans 16 residues. CDR1 is MNHNS and CDR2 is SASEGT in the germline V gene. Trimming removed 3 bases from V and 1 base from J; junction bases left unmatched: 5. CDR3 region: CASSDLTGGGTDTQYF. The CDR3 nucleotides are TGTGCCAGCAGTGATCTGACAGGGGGAGGCACAGATACGCAGTATTTT.

The rearrangement links TRBV28 to TRBJ1-1; a possible D gene is TRBD1 (5 bases). Germline V gene sequence: CDR1 MDHEN, CDR2 SYDVKM. The length of the CDR3 is 12 residues. The V end was cut by 10 bases, the J end by 1 base, with 10 bases between. The CDR3 region has the DNA TGTGCCACCACCCAGGGGAACACTGAAGCTTTCTTT. Amino acid sequence: CATTQGNTEAFF.

As DNA, the CDR3 is TGTGCCTGGAGGGGCCCGGTTGGCTACACCTTC. Amino acid sequence: CAWRGPVGYTF. The rearrangement links TRBV19 to TRBJ1-2; D is perhaps TRBD1 (5 bases). The germline CDR1 and CDR2 sequences are LNHDA and SQIVND (reference sequence). V shed 11 bases and J shed 7 bases, with 14 bases lying between them. The CDR3 loop spans 11 amino acids.

This clone was observed a single time. The V and J genes are TRBV11-2 and TRBJ2-3; D remains ambiguous. V shed 5 bases and J shed 14 bases, with 20 bases lying between them. Germline CDR1 is SGHAT and CDR2 is FQNNGV. This CDR3 region has 13 residues. CDR3 residues: CASSPPNTWAPYF. In DNA, the CDR3 is TGTGCCAGCAGCCCCCCTAATACTTGGGCTCCGTATTTT.

The chain joins TRBV29-1 to TRBJ2-7; TRBD1 matches at 8 bases. V dropped 1 base and J dropped 4; count of bases not matched to a gene: 3. The CDR3 is 13 residues long. Germline CDR1 SQVTM, CDR2 ANQGSEA. CDR3 sequence (DNA): TGCAGCGTTGAAGGGACAGGGATATACGAGCAGTACTTC. As protein: CSVEGTGIYEQYF.

This clone was detected once. This chain connects TRBV29-1 to TRBJ2-2; TRBD2 aligns across 11 bases. The CDR3 is made up of 14 amino acids. Germline loops: CDR1 SQVTM, CDR2 ANQGSEA. The ends lost 7 bases at V and 4 bases at J; junction bases unmatched: 5. CDR3 amino acids: CSAGTSGATGELFF. The CDR3 coding sequence is TGCAGCGCCGGGACTAGCGGAGCCACCGGGGAGCTGTTTTTT.

The DNA of the CDR3 is TGCAGCGTTGCGGGTTGGAATCAGCCCCAGCATTTT. It encodes CSVAGWNQPQHF. The chain couples TRBV29-1 to TRBJ1-5; D unresolved. This CDR3 spans 12 amino acids. Germline lookup yields CDR1 SQVTM and CDR2 ANQGSEA. V lost 4 bases and J 4 bases, leaving 8 bases between the germline ends.

The gene calls are TRBV10-3 and TRBJ2-5; the D gene is possibly TRBD2 (5 bases). Germline CDR1 ENHRY, CDR2 SYGVKD. V gave up 2 bases and J gave up 2 bases, with 12 bases separating them. The CDR3 consists of 15 residues. The DNA of the CDR3 is TGTGCCATCAGTGAGGCGGGCAAAGCTCAAGAGACCCAGTACTTC. Its protein product is CAISEAGKAQETQYF.

CDR3 DNA sequence: TGTGCCAGCAGCCAAGCGCTAGTCGGTGAGCAGTTCTTC. Its translation: CASSQALVGEQFF. This sequence joins TRBV14 and TRBJ2-1; D gene uncertain. Trimming took off 1 base at V and 9 bases at J, with 10 bases between the two ends. This CDR3 is 13 amino acids long. CDR1 and CDR2 from the germline V gene are SGHDN and FVKESK.

This clone was seen a handful of times. V and J are TRBV29-1 and TRBJ2-5, with D possibly TRBD2 on 5 matching bases. V was pared by 8 bases and J by 5 bases, with 24 bases between. Germline-derived CDR1 and CDR2 are SQVTM and ANQGSEA. The CDR3 loop spans 15 amino acids. The CDR3 DNA reads as TGCAGCAGTCAGAGGTCCAGCGGAGTGGGGGAGACCCAGTACTTC. Its translation is CSSQRSSGVGETQYF.

The CDR3 DNA is TGCAGCGTCGTGAAAGGCTTGGGCTCCTACAATGAGCAGTTCTTC. Its protein is CSVVKGLGSYNEQFF. V gene TRBV29-1 combines with J gene TRBJ2-1; D ambiguous. Germline V gene sequence: CDR1 SQVTM, CDR2 ANQGSEA. CDR3 length: 15 residues. V gave up 6 bases and J gave up 0 bases, with 15 bases separating them.

The chain links TRBV7-6 to TRBJ1-5; TRBD1 might be the D (5 bases). Trimming removed 6 bases from V and 4 bases from J, with 7 bases in between. The CDR3 is 12 residues long. Germline CDR1 reads SGHVS; CDR2 reads FNYEAQ. This CDR3 reads CASSSGNQPQHF. Written as DNA, the CDR3 is TGTGCCAGCAGTTCAGGGAATCAGCCCCAGCATTTT.